The 27 T cell receptor beta chains listed next were all sequenced from one sample in a study of blood T cell repertoires in COVID-19. Method: immunoSEQ multiplex PCR; TCRdb's copy keeps in-frame clones and lacks some. The sample lists about 140,000 clones, roughly 80% occurring once. Sequenced input: peripheral blood. The receptor set was obtained from a human donor in a cohort sampled during active COVID-19.

The gene calls are TRBV19 and TRBJ1-4; D remains ambiguous. CDR3 length: 13 amino acids. The germline V and J ends were trimmed by 6 bases and 6 bases, with 11 bases remaining between them. CDR1 and CDR2 (germline): LNHDA, SQIVND (reference sequence). The CDR3 DNA reads as TGTGCCAGTAGCCCCGACACAGATGAAAAACTGTTTTTT. Its protein is CASSPDTDEKLFF.

The chain joins TRBV3-1 (or the pseudogene TRBV3-2) to TRBJ1-2; 11 bases agree with TRBD1. Germline lookup yields CDR1 LGHDT and CDR2 YNNKEL (reference sequence). This CDR3 is 16 amino acids long. V lost 6 bases to trimming and J lost 1 base; unmatched junction nucleotides: 7. The CDR3 sequence: CASSLLGTGGNYGYTF. CDR3 sequence (DNA): TGTGCCAGCAGTCTATTAGGGACAGGGGGTAACTATGGCTACACCTTC.

The chain employs TRBV7-9 and TRBJ2-3, with TRBD2 matching over 14 bases. Germline V gene sequence: CDR1 SEHNR, CDR2 FQNEAQ (reference sequence). The CDR3 runs to 16 residues. V trimming: 4 bases; J trimming: 3 bases; junction bases outside the gene matches: 3. CDR3 coding DNA: TGTGCCAGCAGCTCGGGGACTAGCGGGGGAACAGATACGCAGTATTTT. It specifies CASSSGTSGGTDTQYF.

The CDR3 sequence: CAIRIAGPETQYF. The CDR3 nucleotides are TGTGCCATCAGAATAGCGGGACCAGAGACCCAGTACTTC. The chain has TRBV10-3 and TRBJ2-5; TRBD2 aligns across 8 bases. CDR1 is ENHRY and CDR2 is SYGVKD in the germline V gene. The ends lost 6 bases at V and 4 bases at J; junction bases unmatched: 4. This CDR3 is 13 amino acids long.

The V and J genes are TRBV3-1 (or the pseudogene TRBV3-2) and TRBJ2-2; 8 bases fit TRBD2. The V gene end was trimmed by 2 bases and the J gene end by 5 bases; junction bases not matched to a gene: 7. Germline V CDR1 and CDR2: LGHDT, YNNKEL (reference sequence). The CDR3 contains 16 residues. This CDR3 is CASSQSLSGSTGELFF. CDR3 bases: TGTGCCAGCAGCCAAAGTCTCAGCGGGAGTACCGGGGAGCTGTTTTTT.

The V call is TRBV7-2, the J call TRBJ2-1, with 7 bases lining up with TRBD1. Germline values: CDR1 SGHTA, CDR2 FQGNSA. The CDR3 covers 17 residues. The trim removed 4 bases at V and 0 bases at J, leaving 9 bases unmatched. CDR3 sequence reads: CASSSRQGLSSYNEQFF. The CDR3 DNA sequence: TGTGCCAGCAGCTCGAGACAGGGCCTAAGCTCCTACAATGAGCAGTTCTTC.

This clone was found a few times. The chain uses TRBV4-1 and TRBJ1-1, with D possibly being TRBD1 (5 bases). Per the germline V gene, CDR1 is MGHRA and CDR2 is YSYEKL. V dropped 0 bases and J dropped 5 bases, with 13 bases sitting between them. The CDR3 covers 15 residues. DNA of the CDR3: TGCGCCAGCAGCCAAGAAGGGCCAGGGAAAACTGAAGCTTTCTTT. Protein sequence: CASSQEGPGKTEAFF.

As concerns this clone: The junction and the germline gene differ at one end; a read error may be behind it. This chain joins TRBV7-7 and TRBJ2-3, with 10 bases aligning to TRBD2. The CDR3 runs 14 residues. Germline-derived CDR1 and CDR2 are SSHAT and FNYEAQ (reference sequence). In DNA form, the CDR3 reads TGTGCTAGCAGCCCCAGCGGGAGGGGAGATACGCAGTATTTT. Translated, it gives CASSPSGRGDTQYF. Together with reference TRBV7-7 and TRBJ2-3, the CDR3 gives the full variable domain: GAGVSQSPRYKVTKRGQDVTLRCDPISSHATLYWYQQALGQGPEFLTYFNYEAQPDKSGLPSDRFSAERPEGSISTLTIQRTEQRDSAMYRCASSPSGRGDTQYFGPGTRLTVL.

The V call is TRBV10-3, the J call TRBJ1-2; 9 bases agree with TRBD1. There are 15 residues in the CDR3. J lost 4 bases, V lost 5 bases, and 8 bases had no gene match. Germline V lookup: CDR1 ENHRY, CDR2 SYGVKD. This chain's CDR3 is CAISQGTGNRYGYTF. The CDR3 DNA reads as TGTGCCATCAGTCAAGGGACAGGGAATCGCTATGGCTACACCTTC.

This clone appeared a few times. V usage is TRBV7-3 and J usage is TRBJ2-1, with TRBD1 identical over 8 bases. This CDR3 is built from 13 residues. Trimming removed 4 bases from V and 7 bases from J; junction bases left unmatched: 3. Germline values: CDR1 SGHTA, CDR2 FQGTGA. Here the CDR3 DNA reads TGTGCCAGCAGCTCCACAGGGGGGAATGAGCAGTTCTTC. This gives the protein CASSSTGGNEQFF.

The rearrangement links TRBV10-3 to TRBJ2-1; D uncertain. CDR3 length equals 15 residues. Per germline, CDR1 ENHRY and CDR2 SYGVKD. The V end lost 3 bases, the J end lost 0 bases, and 9 bases lay between the germline ends. The CDR3 DNA follows: TGTGCCATCAGTGAATCGGTTAGCTCCTACAATGAGCAGTTCTTC. It codes for CAISESVSSYNEQFF.

This clone occurred once. V usage is TRBV18 and J usage is TRBJ1-6; D ambiguous. CDR3 length: 15 amino acids. Trimming took off 2 bases at V and 9 bases at J, with 14 bases between the two ends. The germline CDR1 and CDR2 sequences are KGHSH and LQKENI. This chain's CDR3 is CASSPSEGSLSPLHF. The CDR3 DNA follows: TGTGCCAGCTCACCATCTGAGGGAAGCCTTTCACCCCTCCACTTT.

The rearrangement joins TRBV20-1 to TRBJ1-2; D unclear. This CDR3 has 11 residues. Germline V gives CDR1 DFQATT, CDR2 SNEGSKA (reference sequence). Trimming removed 6 bases from V and 3 bases from J, with 8 bases in between. The CDR3 DNA follows: TGCAGTGCCCCACGCGACTATGGCTACACCTTC. Amino acids: CSAPRDYGYTF.

The V gene is TRBV19, the J gene TRBJ1-4; the match to TRBD1 covers 7 bases. The CDR3 totals 14 residues. V was pared by 5 bases and J by 5 bases, with 5 bases of the junction left unmatched. Per the germline V gene, CDR1 is LNHDA and CDR2 is SQIVND (reference sequence). The CDR3 DNA reads as TGTGCCAGTAGTCCGACAGGGAACAATGAAAAACTGTTTTTT. Residues: CASSPTGNNEKLFF.

V is TRBV15 and J is TRBJ2-1, with a tentative D call TRBD2 (5 bases). This CDR3 has 15 residues. Germline V CDR1 and CDR2: LNHNV, YYDKDF (reference sequence). Trimming removed 4 bases from V and 5 bases from J, with 15 bases in between. The CDR3 reads CATSIEGLVNNEQFF. For the CDR3, the DNA is TGTGCCACCAGCATTGAGGGCCTAGTCAACAATGAGCAGTTCTTC.

The genes are TRBV15 and TRBJ1-3; D might be TRBD1 (6 bases). This CDR3 has 15 amino acids. The germline V gene encodes CDR1 LNHNV and CDR2 YYDKDF (reference sequence). V lost 0 bases to trimming and J lost 2 bases, with 8 bases between them. The CDR3 protein is CATSRDTGPGNTIYF. The CDR3 DNA reads TGTGCCACCAGCAGAGATACAGGGCCTGGAAACACCATATATTTT.

In the case of this clone: At one end, the junction sequence differs from germline, possibly due to a read error. This rearrangement joins TRBV20-1 to TRBJ1-1, with D possibly being TRBD1 (6 bases). The CDR3 is made up of 15 amino acids. Looked up from germline, CDR1 is DFQATT and CDR2 is SNEGSKA (reference sequence). The CDR3 sequence is CSASGGGAKNPEAFF. The CDR3 region has the DNA TGCAGTGCTAGTGGGGGGGGCGCTAAGAACCCTGAAGCTTTCTTT.

The chain uses TRBV6-6 and TRBJ1-1, with D hard to call. Germline V gene lookup returns CDR1 MNHNY and CDR2 SVGAGI (reference sequence). V was cut by 6 bases and J by 5 bases, with 19 bases left in between. The length of the CDR3 is 15 residues. CDR3: CASSHSRSAGTEAFF. CDR3 DNA sequence: TGTGCCAGCAGCCACTCACGGAGTGCGGGGACTGAAGCTTTCTTT.

The chain joins TRBV11-2 to TRBJ2-3, with 8 bases lining up with TRBD2. Unmatched junction bases numbered 12, after V lost 5 bases and J lost 2 bases. The V gene's germline CDR1 is SGHAT and CDR2 FQNNGV. The CDR3 is made up of 17 amino acids. The CDR3 spells CASSPTGAGGNTDTQYF. CDR3 DNA: TGTGCCAGCAGCCCCACCGGGGCGGGGGGAAACACAGATACGCAGTATTTT.

This rearrangement joins TRBV5-5 to TRBJ1-5, with 10 bases fitting TRBD1. V lost 0 bases to trimming and J lost 4 bases; unmatched junction nucleotides: 4. The CDR3 is made up of 16 amino acids. The germline gives CDR1 SGHKS, CDR2 YYEKEE (reference sequence). The CDR3 is CASSLAGTGENQPQHF. In nucleotides, the CDR3 is TGTGCCAGCAGCTTGGCCGGGACAGGGGAGAATCAGCCCCAGCATTTT. Together with reference TRBV5-5 and TRBJ1-5, the CDR3 gives the full variable domain: DAGVTQSPTHLIKTRGQQVTLRCSPISGHKSVSWYQQVLGQGPQFIFQYYEKEERGRGNFPDRFSARQFPNYSSELNVNALLLGDSALYLCASSLAGTGENQPQHFGDGTRLSIL.

The chain has TRBV5-6 and TRBJ2-2, with a possible D match to TRBD2 (6 bases). This CDR3 region has 16 residues. Germline loops: CDR1 SGHDT, CDR2 YYEEEE. The ends were cut back, 0 bases at V and 5 bases at J, with 14 bases in the middle. This CDR3 is CASSLAGGVQTGELFF. The CDR3 region has the DNA TGTGCCAGCAGCTTGGCCGGAGGGGTCCAAACCGGGGAGCTGTTTTTT.

V usage is TRBV5-1 and J usage is TRBJ2-3, with TRBD1 matching 7 bases. The V segment lost 1 base and the J segment 0 bases; nucleotides outside the gene matches: 2. This CDR3 comprises 15 residues. Germline CDR1 is SGHRS and CDR2 is YFSETQ. CDR3 DNA sequence: TGCGCCAGCAGCTTGTGGGACAGTAGCACAGATACGCAGTATTTT. Protein sequence: CASSLWDSSTDTQYF. Using reference TRBV5-1 and TRBJ2-3 for the parts outside the CDR3, the full variable domain is KAGVTQTPRYLIKTRGQQVTLSCSPISGHRSVSWYQQTPGQGLQFLFEYFSETQRNKGNFPGRFSGRQFSNSRSEMNVSTLELGDSALYLCASSLWDSSTDTQYFGPGTRLTVL.

The rearrangement uses TRBV9 and TRBJ1-2; the match to TRBD1 covers 11 bases. Losses at the gene ends were 4 bases for V and 4 bases for J; bases not matched to a gene: 9. The CDR3 length is 16 residues. Germline V lookup: CDR1 SGDLS, CDR2 YYNGEE. In DNA form, the CDR3 reads TGTGCCAGCAGCCCCTCGGGGACAGGGGGTCCCTATGGCTACACCTTC. This encodes CASSPSGTGGPYGYTF. The complete variable domain, with remaining parts taken from reference TRBV9 and TRBJ1-2, reads DSGVTQTPKHLITATGQRVTLRCSPRSGDLSVYWYQQSLDQGLQFLIQYYNGEERAKGNILERFSAQQFPDLHSELNLSSLELGDSALYFCASSPSGTGGPYGYTFGSGTRLTVV.

The CDR3 reads CASSSPGVPEQYV. CDR3 nucleotides: TGTGCCAGCAGCAGCCCGGGGGTCCCCGAGCAGTACGTC. J is TRBJ2-7 and V is TRBV28; possibly TRBD2 for D (6 bases). This CDR3 has 13 amino acids. Trimming took 6 bases from V and 6 from J, leaving 15 bases between them. Per germline, CDR1 MDHEN and CDR2 SYDVKM.

The gene calls are TRBV27 and TRBJ2-1, with 7 bases that match TRBD2. With V trimmed by 11 bases and J by 4 bases, 5 bases remained unmatched. This CDR3 comprises 12 residues. From germline, CDR1 is MNHEY and CDR2 SMNVEV (reference sequence). The CDR3 loop reads CAVRLAYNEQFF. DNA for the CDR3: TGTGCCGTCAGACTAGCTTACAATGAGCAGTTCTTC.

The table lists this clone with a count of one. The chain has TRBV25-1 and TRBJ1-4; a weak D match, TRBD1 (5 bases). This CDR3 is built from 16 residues. Trimming removed 0 bases at V and 6 bases at J, with 14 bases between. The germline CDR1 and CDR2 sequences are MGHDK and SYGVNS. Here the CDR3 reads CASSEYGQGLYEKLFF. DNA of the CDR3: TGTGCCAGCAGTGAATACGGCCAGGGTCTATATGAAAAACTGTTTTTT. The full variable domain, with the rest looked up from reference TRBV25-1 and TRBJ1-4, is EADIYQTPRYLVIGTGKKITLECSQTMGHDKMYWYQQDPGMELHLIHYSYGVNSTEKGDLSSESTVSRIRTEHFPLTLESARPSHTSQYLCASSEYGQGLYEKLFFGSGTQLSVL.

This clone was detected only once. The gene calls are TRBV29-1 and TRBJ1-4; D perhaps matches TRBD1 (6 bases). Trimming left V 7 bases short and J 4 bases short, with 7 bases between. Germline V gene lookup returns CDR1 SQVTM and CDR2 ANQGSEA. CDR3 length equals 11 residues. The CDR3 DNA reads as TGCAGCGGCAGGGGTAATGAAAAACTGTTTTTT. Protein: CSGRGNEKLFF.